This T cell receptor (beta chain) was identified in a study of blood T cell repertoires in COVID-19. Study at large: Specimens from acute and convalescent COVID-19 originated in the United States, Italy and Spain. T cells, B-cell-depleted T cells, or PBMCs provided the cDNA or gDNA that served as material.

The V gene end was trimmed by 4 bases and the J gene end by 3 bases; junction bases not matched to a gene: 8. In germline, CDR1 is PRHDT, CDR2 FYEKMQ (reference sequence). The CDR3 contains 16 residues. In the source study's methods: Amplification from reference gene primers served as the basis for estimated nucleated cell counts. The assay was immunoSEQ multiplex PCR, and TCRdb's table has in-frame clones only and misses some. The V and J calls and the clone size are those of that table, but D and trimming were determined from the DNA. The table lists 110,000 to 150,000 clones, about 86% of them singletons, with roughly 8.7% in the top ten.

This chain connects TRBV13 to TRBJ2-2, with 7 bases matching TRBD1. This sequence originates from a woman aged 55-69 years with acute or convalescent COVID-19. The sequenced sample consisted of peripheral blood. The CDR3 bases are TGTGCCAGCAGCTCCACCGGGACAGCTTACACCGGGGAGCTGTTTTTT. Translating it yields CASSSTGTAYTGELFF.